Here is one TCR beta chain with its context. Its matching antigen is unknown. The source of the sample is a study of T cell repertoires in cytomegalovirus infection. For the study at large: Based on public TCR beta signatures, there were indications of CMV infection and of a matching HLA type. Regarding the study as a whole: HLA-C-restricted, CMV-specific TCR beta clonotypes were dominant ex vivo. Public TCR beta family frequency separated CMV-and-HLA carriers, including in an independent cohort.

The V end lost 7 bases, the J end lost 2 bases, and 23 bases lay between the germline ends. The CDR3 length is 16 residues. Germline CDR1 is SQVTM and CDR2 is ANQGSEA. TCRdb recomputed calls from the reads with MiXCR, one row per CDR3 protein. Of about 460,000 distinct CDR3 sequences listed, around 11% were seen once; the top ten hold about a tenth. The receptor was derived from a human donor in good health (CMV status not recorded). Some clones in this sample may be carry-over from other donors' samples. Sequencing was done on a sample of PBMCs. The chain employs TRBV29-1 and TRBJ1-1; perhaps TRBD1 as D (5 bases). The CDR3 protein is CSAERSGAIPNTEAFF. Here the CDR3 DNA reads TGCAGCGCCGAGCGTTCCGGGGCAATCCCTAACACTGAAGCTTTCTTT. Combining the CDR3 with reference TRBV29-1 and TRBJ1-1 gives the whole variable domain SAVISQKPSRDICQRGTSLTIQCQVDSQVTMMFWYRQQPGQSLTLIATANQGSEATYESGFVIDKFPISRPNLTFSTLTVSNMSPEDSSIYLCSAERSGAIPNTEAFFGQGTRLTVV.